This entry describes one T cell receptor (beta chain). Its antigen is unknown. The data are from a study of T cell responses to AZD1222 COVID-19 vaccine. At the level of the study: Pooling covered second doses at about 4 or about 12 weeks. Broader study findings: Mapped onto spike, vaccine-associated CD4 TCRs spanned it and were dominant at 160-218 and 743-854. Females outnumbered males among donors, who were mostly white British; clonal diversity was possibly underestimated.

Trimming removed 3 bases from V and 6 bases from J; junction bases left unmatched: 0. Looked up from germline, CDR1 is GTSNPN and CDR2 is SVGIG (reference sequence). The CDR3 extends over 11 amino acids. Clones were sequenced by immunoSEQ multiplex PCR, and TCRdb holds only the in-frame ones, with some missing. The sample records around 130,000 clones, roughly nine tenths being singletons. The clonotype originates from an adult in good health. The rearrangement uses TRBV30 and TRBJ1-1, with TRBD1 identical over 8 bases. The sample here was peripheral blood, taken on day 0 of AZD1222 vaccination. The CDR3 sequence is CAWRTGAEAFF. The CDR3 DNA sequence: TGTGCCTGGAGGACAGGGGCTGAAGCTTTCTTT.